This entry features one T cell receptor beta chain sequence. The antigen remains undetermined. Germline V gene data show CDR1 as SGHVS and CDR2 as FQNEAQ. CDR3 length equals 15 residues. V dropped 5 bases and J dropped 4 bases, with 15 bases sitting between them. All three twin pairs grew up together with likely shared infections and vaccines. The sample belongs to a study of identical twins' blood T cells. Study overall: About 6 alpha and about 6 beta libraries together yielded 50 million or so reads.

Each TCR cDNA library carried sample-specific barcodes on both ends. TCRdb independently ran MiXCR on the 5' RACE reads; one entry per CDR3 protein. The sample holds roughly 340,000 distinct CDR3 sequences, about 28% seen once. Study-wide findings and caveats: V gene usage reportedly matched far better within twin pairs than unrelated donors.

Sequencing was performed on PBMCs. The TCR comes from a woman aged 18-49 years in good health. The rearrangement links TRBV7-8 to TRBJ1-5; possible D gene TRBD1, 6 bases. Here the CDR3 reads CASSLSITGNQPQHF. The CDR3 bases are TGTGCCAGCAGCCTTTCGATCACAGGGAATCAGCCCCAGCATTTT. The full variable domain, with the rest looked up from reference TRBV7-8 and TRBJ1-5, is GAGVSQSPRYKVAKRGQDVALRCDPISGHVSLFWYQQALGQGPEFLTYFQNEAQLDKSGLPSDRFFAERPEGSVSTLKIQRTQQEDSAVYLCASSLSITGNQPQHFGDGTRLSIL.